This T cell receptor beta chain appears in the sequencing data of a study of T cells in Graves' hyperthyroidism and ophthalmopathy. RNA transcripts gave rise to amplified TCR beta CDR3 regions. With the HTBI primer set, the TCR CDR3 went through a first round of RT-PCR. MiXCR, applied by TCRdb to the multiplex PCR reads, yields one record per CDR3 protein. The sample yields roughly 640,000 distinct CDR3 sequences, around 16% seen once. The study's findings and limits: Model predictions of ophthalmopathy came a median around 6.5 months before onset.

About this clonotype itself: Its antigen is unknown.

The V and J ends lost 4 bases and 4 bases respectively, with 16 bases between them. The CDR3 runs 15 residues. The germline V gene encodes CDR1 LGHNA and CDR2 YNFKEQ. Sequenced: blood. The genes are TRBV4-2 and TRBJ2-5; perhaps TRBD1 as D (6 bases). The TCR was taken from a woman aged 40 to 55 with Graves' ophthalmopathy. The CDR3 spells CASSLEGELGETQYF. In DNA, the CDR3 is TGTGCCAGCAGCCTTGAGGGGGAGCTTGGAGAGACCCAGTACTTC.